This is a list of T cell receptor beta chains from one sample in a study of shared clonotypes between healthy human individuals. Profiling relied on immunoSEQ multiplex PCR, and the TCRdb table lists in-frame clones only, not all of them. The sample lists approximately 2.4 million clones; almost 96% were seen once. Sequenced input: naive CD4+ T cells sorted from blood. The receptor set was obtained from a man aged 18 to 29 in good health. The CDR3 runs from the conserved cysteine through the conserved F or W. A D gene is named only where the DNA matches it firmly. Clone size appears in some rows only: once, few, many, or a class for an expanded clone.

V gene	clone size	J gene	D gene	CDR3 protein	CDR3 DNA
TRBV5-6	.	TRBJ2-5	.	CASSERETQYF	TGTGCCAGCAGCGAACGAGAGACCCAGTACTTC
TRBV7-2	.	TRBJ1-2	.	CASSLWGRGSGYTF	TGTGCCAGCAGCTTATGGGGCAGGGGTAGTGGCTACACCTTC
TRBV14	.	TRBJ1-2	.	CASLDYGYTF	TGTGCCAGCCTCGACTATGGCTACACCTTC
TRBV5-6	.	TRBJ2-3	.	CASSRDRLYTDTQYF	TGTGCCAGCAGTCGAGACCGACTATACACAGATACGCAGTATTTT
TRBV7-7	.	TRBJ2-7	.	CASRPRNEQYF	TGTGCTAGCAGGCCCAGGAACGAGCAGTACTTC
TRBV7-9	.	TRBJ1-1	TRBD1	CASSLGQGIITEAFF	TGTGCCAGCAGCTTAGGACAGGGGATTATCACTGAAGCTTTCTTT
TRBV14	once	TRBJ1-6	.	CASSQATGGLALHF	TGTGCCAGCAGCCAAGCCACCGGCGGGTTGGCCCTCCACTTT
TRBV28	.	TRBJ1-2	TRBD1	CASSLPGQGNNYGYTF	TGTGCCAGCAGTTTACCCGGACAGGGGAACAACTATGGCTACACCTTC
TRBV5-1	.	TRBJ1-5	TRBD1	CASSPEAGGSGQPQHF	TGCGCCAGCAGTCCCGAAGCAGGGGGTTCAGGGCAGCCCCAGCATTTT
TRBV9	.	TRBJ2-1	.	CASSASPGTVGDEQFF	TGTGCCAGCAGCGCCAGTCCCGGGACTGTGGGCGATGAGCAGTTCTTC
TRBV7-2	.	TRBJ1-3	.	CASSLSASGANTIYF	TGTGCCAGCAGCTTATCGGCCAGCGGGGCAAACACCATATATTTT
TRBV16	.	TRBJ1-1	TRBD1	CASSRYRGNTEAFF	TGTGCCAGCAGCCGGTACAGGGGTAACACTGAAGCTTTCTTT
TRBV7-8	.	TRBJ2-7	.	CASSHMRGGIRYEQYF	TGTGCCAGCAGTCATATGAGGGGGGGAATCCGCTACGAGCAGTACTTC
TRBV27	.	TRBJ2-7	TRBD1	CASSRGGATYEQYF	TGTGCCAGCAGTAGAGGGGGCGCAACCTACGAGCAGTACTTC
TRBV5-1	.	TRBJ2-7	TRBD1	CASSSTGGGYEQYF	TGCGCCAGCAGCTCGACAGGGGGCGGTTACGAGCAGTACTTC